A selection of T cell receptor beta chains follows, all from one sample in a study of identical twins. TCRdb re-analysed the 5' RACE reads in MiXCR, keeping a single row per CDR3 protein. The sample records about 260,000 distinct CDR3 sequences, approximately 7% being singletons. This sample also belongs to another study, concerning yellow fever vaccine responses in identical twins.

Sequencing was carried out using memory (CD45RO+) T cells sorted from blood. The receptors shown here come from a woman aged 18-30 years in good health. Both conserved end residues are trimmed from each CDR3. Clone sizes are given selectively: once, few, many, or a class where the clone is expanded.

v_call: TRBV11-2
clone_size: few
cdr3_aa: ASSLGTLSEQF

v_call: TRBV20-1
clone_size: many
cdr3_aa: SARELRVSTNEKLF

v_call: TRBV9
clone_size: NA
cdr3_aa: ASSVAASGRLGDEQF

v_call: TRBV5-1
clone_size: few
cdr3_aa: ASSLGPAEAF

v_call: TRBV5-1
clone_size: NA
cdr3_aa: ASSHNREPTGELF

v_call: TRBV29-1
clone_size: many
cdr3_aa: SVARSFGNEQF

v_call: TRBV2
clone_size: many
cdr3_aa: ASSEGAWGNYGYT

v_call: TRBV25-1
clone_size: few
cdr3_aa: ASSELGSSGANVLT

v_call: TRBV6-5
clone_size: few
cdr3_aa: ASSYGTSTETQY

v_call: TRBV2
clone_size: few
cdr3_aa: ASRAGNTEAF

v_call: TRBV12-3/TRBV12-4
clone_size: few
cdr3_aa: ASSGIQETQY

v_call: TRBV19
clone_size: few
cdr3_aa: ASSELAGAETQY

v_call: TRBV27
clone_size: NA
cdr3_aa: ASSLFSPTGYHEQY

v_call: TRBV5-1
clone_size: few
cdr3_aa: ASSLGGDETQY

v_call: TRBV3-1
clone_size: many
cdr3_aa: ASSQGRWALGTEAF

v_call: TRBV7-9
clone_size: NA
cdr3_aa: ASSLGTYTQY

v_call: TRBV27
clone_size: many
cdr3_aa: ASSLSGTYSNQPQH

v_call: TRBV5-6
clone_size: few
cdr3_aa: ASSLRGYASYEQY

v_call: TRBV23-1
clone_size: NA
cdr3_aa: ASAWAGEVGEQY

v_call: TRBV6-1
clone_size: many
cdr3_aa: ASRTSETGEQY

v_call: TRBV5-8
clone_size: NA
cdr3_aa: ASRHSKPTGELF

v_call: TRBV28
clone_size: many
cdr3_aa: ASSLWNEGARTGELF

v_call: TRBV24-1
clone_size: NA
cdr3_aa: ATSPSRDFLDTQY

v_call: TRBV5-1
clone_size: few
cdr3_aa: ASSLGLAEPTDTQY

v_call: TRBV7-3
clone_size: NA
cdr3_aa: ASSPASAGVDTQY

v_call: TRBV24-1
clone_size: NA
cdr3_aa: ASSALAGAPGTSYNEQF

v_call: TRBV3-1
clone_size: many
cdr3_aa: ASSQDFSGGITEAF

v_call: TRBV11-1
clone_size: many
cdr3_aa: ASSLGSGAYNEQF

v_call: TRBV21-1
clone_size: NA
cdr3_aa: ASSKSGQGRSGGYT

v_call: TRBV2
clone_size: NA
cdr3_aa: ASRLTSGSVTDTQY

v_call: TRBV7-3
clone_size: many
cdr3_aa: ASSPGEGGAYEQY

v_call: TRBV20-1
clone_size: many
cdr3_aa: SARDQAKTTNSPLH

v_call: TRBV6-5
clone_size: NA
cdr3_aa: ASRYDSRGTSGTYEQY

v_call: TRBV28
clone_size: few
cdr3_aa: ASSRMKGEQF

v_call: TRBV28
clone_size: few
cdr3_aa: ASSSFPGYGYT

v_call: TRBV5-5
clone_size: NA
cdr3_aa: ASTLSPATGAF

v_call: TRBV27
clone_size: few
cdr3_aa: ASSSFEADRHYGYT

v_call: TRBV12-3/TRBV12-4
clone_size: many
cdr3_aa: ASSLAGDSRSYEQY

v_call: TRBV6-1
clone_size: NA
cdr3_aa: ASSHLRDRALEAF

v_call: TRBV6-1
clone_size: few
cdr3_aa: ASSAQTTTEQF